This T cell receptor beta chain was profiled in a study of CD8+ T cells in alopecia areata. At the level of the study: It was oral tofacitinib, at 5 to 10 mg twice daily, that treated patients received.

Following extraction, RNA underwent reverse transcription to cDNA, which served as the sequencing template. The protocol was immunoSEQ multiplex PCR, while the TCRdb copy is restricted to in-frame clones and leaves out a portion. Altogether about 180,000 clones are present, roughly 59% being singletons, with the ten largest covering about 1.5%. PBMCs, the starting material, were the source of sorted CD4+ and CD8+ T cells. With 4 bases removed from V and 1 base from J, the gap between germline ends came to 13 bases. Germline CDR1 and CDR2: LNHDA and SQIVND (reference sequence). The CDR3 covers 16 residues.

Sequencing used CD4+ T cells sorted from blood, obtained at week 0. The chain links TRBV19 to TRBJ2-2; D may correspond to TRBD1 or TRBD2 (6 bases each). The receptor was isolated from a human donor with alopecia areata. This CDR3 reads CASSRGAGVNTGELFF. CDR3 coding DNA: TGTGCCAGTAGTAGGGGGGCAGGAGTGAACACCGGGGAGCTGTTTTTT.